This T cell receptor (beta chain) was documented in a study of beta chain features in type 1 diabetes. Reverse transcribing all isolated RNA meant expressed TCRB transcripts were sequenced. The data were produced by immunoSEQ multiplex PCR, yet TCRdb's version contains in-frame clones alone and is incomplete. The sample records around 260,000 clones, approximately 25% being singletons. CDR3 length: 14 residues. The V segment lost 9 bases and the J segment 2 bases; nucleotides outside the gene matches: 4. Germline V gene sequence: CDR1 SGHNT, CDR2 YYREEE (reference sequence). Overall study findings and caveats: Diminished insertions and augmented deletions at VDJ junctions characterized type 1 diabetes patients. A greater similarity of naive, central memory and Treg TCRB repertoires was seen among patients than among healthy donors. Moderate but significant shortening of TCRB CDR3s was recorded in all four CD4+ subsets from Type 1 diabetes patients.

About this clone: As yet, its antigen is unknown.

This sequence was found in a woman aged 25 to 39 with type 1 diabetes. The specimen was naive CD4+ T cells from blood. The rearrangement uses TRBV5-4 and TRBJ2-7; 14 bases match TRBD2. CDR3 nucleotides: TGTGCCACAGGACTAGCGGGAGGAGCCTACGAGCAGTACTTC. Translation gives CATGLAGGAYEQYF. Full variable domain (rest looked up from reference TRBV5-4 and TRBJ2-7): ETGVTQSPTHLIKTRGQQVTLRCSSQSGHNTVSWYQQALGQGPQFIFQYYREEENGRGNFPPRFSGLQFPNYSSELNVNALELDDSALYLCATGLAGGAYEQYFGPGTRLTVT.